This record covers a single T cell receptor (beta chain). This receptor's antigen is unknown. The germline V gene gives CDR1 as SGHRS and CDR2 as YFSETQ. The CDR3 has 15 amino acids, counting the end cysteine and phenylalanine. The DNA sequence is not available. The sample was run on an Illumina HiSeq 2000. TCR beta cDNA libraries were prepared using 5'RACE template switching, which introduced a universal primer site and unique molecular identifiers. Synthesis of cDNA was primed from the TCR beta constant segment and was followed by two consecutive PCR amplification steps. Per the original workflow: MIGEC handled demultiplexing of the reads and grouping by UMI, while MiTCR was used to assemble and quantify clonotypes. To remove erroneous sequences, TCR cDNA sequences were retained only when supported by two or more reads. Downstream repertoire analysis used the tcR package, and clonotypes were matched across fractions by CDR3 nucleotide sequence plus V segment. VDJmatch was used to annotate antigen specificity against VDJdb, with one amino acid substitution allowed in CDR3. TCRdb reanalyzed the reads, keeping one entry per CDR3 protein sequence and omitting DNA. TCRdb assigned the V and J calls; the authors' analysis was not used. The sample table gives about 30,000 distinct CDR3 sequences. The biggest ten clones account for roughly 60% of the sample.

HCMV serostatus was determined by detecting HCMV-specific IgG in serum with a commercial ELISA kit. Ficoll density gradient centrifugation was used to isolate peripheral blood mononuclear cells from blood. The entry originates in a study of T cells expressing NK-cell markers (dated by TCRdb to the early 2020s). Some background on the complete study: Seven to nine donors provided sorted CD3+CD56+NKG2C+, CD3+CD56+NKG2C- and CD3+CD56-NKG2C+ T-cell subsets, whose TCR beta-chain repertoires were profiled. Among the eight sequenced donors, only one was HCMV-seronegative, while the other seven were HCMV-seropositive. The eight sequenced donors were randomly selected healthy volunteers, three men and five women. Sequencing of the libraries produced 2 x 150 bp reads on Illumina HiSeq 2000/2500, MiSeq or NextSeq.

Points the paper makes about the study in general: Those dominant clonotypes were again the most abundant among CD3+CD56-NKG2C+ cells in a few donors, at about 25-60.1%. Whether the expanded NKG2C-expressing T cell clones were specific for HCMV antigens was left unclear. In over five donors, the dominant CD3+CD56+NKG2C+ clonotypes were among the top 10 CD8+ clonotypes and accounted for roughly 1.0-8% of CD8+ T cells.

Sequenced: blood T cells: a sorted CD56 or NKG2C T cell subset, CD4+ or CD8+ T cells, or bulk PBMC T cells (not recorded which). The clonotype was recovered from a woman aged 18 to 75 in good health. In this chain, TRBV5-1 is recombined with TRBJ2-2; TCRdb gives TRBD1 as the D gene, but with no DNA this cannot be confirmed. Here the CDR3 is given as CASSPGTGFTGELFF.